This entry is about one T cell receptor beta chain. As yet, its antigen is unknown. The data originate from a study of regulatory T cells in long-lasting Graves disease. Study-wide results and caveats: Persistent disease was associated with favored TRBV28 usage and with favored use of TRBJ1-2 and TRBJ2-5.

Both iRepertoire HTBI primers and Arm-PCR of CDR3 regions were used to build the TCR beta libraries. TCRdb ran MiXCR on the multiplex PCR reads and lists one entry per CDR3 protein. The sample has over 350,000 distinct CDR3 sequences; less than 25% are singletons. Germline values: CDR1 DFQATT, CDR2 SNEGSKA (reference sequence). CDR3 length: 14 residues. The V gene end was trimmed by 6 bases and the J gene end by 7 bases; junction bases not matched to a gene: 12. Time point described: persistent/refractory GD, antithyroid drugs over 5 years with positive TRAb. Isolated PBMC RNA provided the starting material for the TCR library.

The chain recombines TRBV20-1 with TRBJ2-3; 8 bases line up with TRBD2. Sequenced here: peripheral blood mononuclear cells (PBMCs), sampled when the disease was refractory, from a patient treated with antithyroid drugs. The sequence was obtained from a female donor with Graves disease. In DNA, the CDR3 is TGCAGTGCCCAAGCCCGACTAGCGAGAAATACGCAGTATTTT. This sequence encodes CSAQARLARNTQYF.